This TCR beta chain was retrieved from a study of T-cell memory formation after mild COVID-19. In the study overall: Among the donors, TCR clusters were largely specific to each donor.

UMIs and sample barcodes were carried by the TCR alpha and TCR beta cDNA libraries that 5'RACE produced using constant-segment primers. TCRdb reanalysed the 5' RACE reads using MiXCR and keeps one entry per CDR3 protein. The sample holds 250,000 or so distinct CDR3 sequences, roughly 18% seen once. Details on this clonotype: The antigen is undetermined.

Per germline, CDR1 DFQATT and CDR2 SNEGSKA (reference sequence). Deletions cut 0 bases from V and 8 bases from J, with 20 bases between. The length of the CDR3 is 16 residues. Study-wide findings and caveats: A balance of CD4 and CD8 characterized clones contracting day 15 to 85, whereas later expanders leaned CD4+. Shrinking CD4+ clones resided mostly in CM and EM, and CD8+ ones in EMRA.

The receptor was isolated from a man between 18 and 35 years old who had mild COVID-19 (a few samples of this study predate the infection). Cell type and time point are not known. The chain is built from TRBV20-1 and TRBJ2-1; D may be TRBD2 (6 bases). Sequenced input: PBMCs or a T cell subset sorted from them (not recorded which). For the CDR3, the DNA is TGCAGTGCTAGAGATCTGGCTAGCGAATGGGGCGATGAGCAGTTCTTC. Protein product: CSARDLASEWGDEQFF.